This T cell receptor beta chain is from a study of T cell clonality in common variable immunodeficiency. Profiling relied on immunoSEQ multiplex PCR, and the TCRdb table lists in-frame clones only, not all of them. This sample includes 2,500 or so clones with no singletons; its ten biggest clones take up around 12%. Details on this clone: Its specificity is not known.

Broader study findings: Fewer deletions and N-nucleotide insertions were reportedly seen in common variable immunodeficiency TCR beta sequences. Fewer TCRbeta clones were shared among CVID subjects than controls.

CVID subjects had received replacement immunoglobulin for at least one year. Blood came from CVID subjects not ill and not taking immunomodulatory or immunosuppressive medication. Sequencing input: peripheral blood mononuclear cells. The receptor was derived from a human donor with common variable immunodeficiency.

The CDR3 region is CAWAGQGSTGELFF. The CDR3 DNA, read in part, is TGTGCCTGGGCGGGACAGGGGAGCACCGGGGAG. This chain connects TRBV30 to TRBJ2-2; 10 bases are shared with TRBD1. The DNA ends 3 residues before the CDR3 does, and the rest of the CDR3 is filled in from the germline J gene. The germline gives CDR1 GTSNPN, CDR2 SVGIG (reference sequence). This CDR3 has 14 residues. J was trimmed by 4 bases and V by 5 bases; bases with no gene match: 4.